This TCR beta chain was profiled in a study of identifying expanded T cells in peripheral blood. Collection occurred without any documented infections or immune events in donors. Remarks on this clone: Its antigen remains unknown.

Overall study findings and caveats: Variance in clone template counts between roughly two-week samples significantly increased with total template count across all healthy donors. Over around two and four weeks, about 15 and 18 clones changed, versus approximately 1.1 between replicates.

V was clipped by 4 bases and J by 4 bases, with 10 bases between them. The CDR3 length is 14 residues. Germline V lookup: CDR1 MNHNY, CDR2 SVGAGI (reference sequence). Using immunoSEQ multiplex PCR, the repertoire was profiled, and TCRdb retains in-frame clones only, with some absent. This sample has about 100,000 clones, with approximately 88% found just once. The material sequenced was blood. V gene TRBV6-6 combines with J gene TRBJ2-2, with D perhaps matching TRBD1 or TRBD2 (5 bases each). The sequence was obtained from a person aged 18-69 years in good health. CDR3: CASSFTGTTGELFF. Written as DNA, the CDR3 is TGTGCCAGCAGTTTCACCGGGACCACCGGGGAGCTGTTTTTT.